These 12 T cell receptor beta chains originate from one sample sequenced in a study of PD-1 blockade in mismatch repair-deficient tumors. The protocol was immunoSEQ multiplex PCR, while the TCRdb copy is restricted to in-frame clones and leaves out a portion. Counted here are tens of thousands of clones, around four fifths occurring once; the ten biggest clones make up 3.3%. Source: peripheral blood, taken 4 weeks after starting pembrolizumab. Source of these receptors: an adult with mismatch repair-deficient cancer.

The chain recombines TRBV11-2 with TRBJ1-2; possibly TRBD1 for D (5 bases). This CDR3 is built from 14 residues. Trimming removed 6 bases at V and 7 bases at J, with 18 bases between. Germline values: CDR1 SGHAT, CDR2 FQNNGV. The CDR3, as DNA: TGTGCCAGCAGTACTGAGCGCAGGGATGTTGGCTACACCTTC. Its protein is CASSTERRDVGYTF.

Concerning this clone itself: Additional DNA sequences in this sample encode the identical CDR3. The CDR3 here is CASSITGSGANVLTF. CDR3 in DNA: TGTGCCAGTAGTATTACCGGGTCTGGGGCCAACGTCCTGACTTTC. The chain combines TRBV19 with TRBJ2-6; no reliable D call. CDR1 is LNHDA and CDR2 is SQIVND in the germline V gene (reference sequence). This CDR3 spans 15 amino acids. Trimming cost V 3 bases and J 1 base, with 7 bases left between them.

V and J are TRBV5-1 and TRBJ2-2, with a possible D match to TRBD2 (6 bases). Trimming left V 4 bases short and J 4 bases short, with 14 bases between. The CDR3 spans 15 residues. Germline-derived CDR1 and CDR2 are SGHRS and YFSETQ. The CDR3 bases are TGCGCCAGCAGCCCGCTTAACGGGGGCACCGGGGAGCTGTTTTTT. Protein sequence: CASSPLNGGTGELFF.

The rearrangement joins TRBV27 to TRBJ2-5; D gene ambiguous. From germline, CDR1 is MNHEY and CDR2 SMNVEV (reference sequence). This CDR3 spans 14 amino acids. V lost 3 bases, J lost 4 bases, and 12 bases lay in between. The CDR3 DNA reads as TGTGCCAGCAGTTTTGCACCCGTTCCAGAGACCCAGTACTTC. Its translation: CASSFAPVPETQYF.

In nucleotides, the CDR3 is TGTGCCAGCTCACCACAAGAGGGCAATCAGCCCCAGCATTTT. Translated: CASSPQEGNQPQHF. V and J are TRBV18 and TRBJ1-5, with unresolved D. The germline V gene has CDR1 KGHSH and CDR2 LQKENI. The CDR3 is made up of 14 amino acids. Trimming removed 1 base at V and 2 bases at J, with 6 bases between.

This clone has more than one count but fewer than ten. The chain joins TRBV9 to TRBJ2-7; 8 positions match TRBD2. The CDR3 consists of 15 residues. Germline V gene data show CDR1 as SGDLS and CDR2 as YYNGEE. V was pared by 3 bases and J by 0 bases, with 5 bases of the junction left unmatched. CDR3 residues: CASSERAGVSYEQYF. The CDR3 coding sequence is TGTGCCAGCAGCGAACGAGCGGGGGTCTCCTACGAGCAGTACTTC.

The gene calls are TRBV7-2 and TRBJ2-3; D gene ambiguous. V was trimmed by 1 base and J by 11 bases, leaving 13 bases between them. The length of the CDR3 is 13 residues. CDR1 SGHTA and CDR2 FQGNSA come from the germline V gene. The DNA of the CDR3 is TGTGCCAGCAGCTTAGGCCCCTCGTTATGGCAGTATTTT. This translates into CASSLGPSLWQYF.

The V gene is TRBV13, the J gene TRBJ2-3; D perhaps matches TRBD2 (5 bases). Trimming removed 5 bases from V and 2 bases from J, with 11 bases in between. CDR3 size: 14 residues. Germline CDR1 is PRHDT and CDR2 is FYEKMQ (reference sequence). The CDR3 sequence is CASSPREHTDTQYF. CDR3 in DNA: TGTGCCAGCAGCCCTAGGGAGCACACAGATACGCAGTATTTT.

The CDR3 is CASSVGVSYEQYF. The CDR3 DNA follows: TGTGCCAGCAGTGTTGGGGTCTCCTACGAGCAGTACTTC. J is TRBJ2-7 and V is TRBV6-1; no clear D. The germline CDR1 and CDR2 sequences are MNHNS and SASEGT. V shed 4 bases and J shed 0 bases, with 7 bases lying between them. The CDR3 spans 13 residues.

The chain employs TRBV6-6 and TRBJ2-2; no firm D call. CDR1 MNHNY and CDR2 SVGAGI come from the germline V gene (reference sequence). V dropped 7 bases and J dropped 4 bases, with 19 bases sitting between them. The CDR3 covers 16 residues. CDR3 bases: TGTGCCAGCACCCCTAGGCCCCCTAGGAGCACCGGGGAGCTGTTTTTT. This translates into CASTPRPPRSTGELFF.

This chain uses TRBV18 with TRBJ2-2; TRBD2 matches at 9 bases. V was pared by 3 bases and J by 3 bases, with 2 bases of the junction left unmatched. The V gene's germline CDR1 is KGHSH and CDR2 LQKENI. This CDR3 spans 15 amino acids. The CDR3 sequence is CASSPIAGDTGELFF. The CDR3 DNA follows: TGTGCCAGCTCACCGATAGCGGGGGACACCGGGGAGCTGTTTTTT.

The chain carries TRBV27 and TRBJ2-1; a weak D match, TRBD2 (7 bases). Germline values: CDR1 MNHEY, CDR2 SMNVEV (reference sequence). This CDR3 is 13 amino acids long. The ends were cut back, 0 bases at V and 10 bases at J, with 10 bases in the middle. The DNA for the CDR3 is TGTGCCAGCAGTTTATCAGGGGGGGGAGAGCAGTTCTTC. Encoded protein: CASSLSGGGEQFF.